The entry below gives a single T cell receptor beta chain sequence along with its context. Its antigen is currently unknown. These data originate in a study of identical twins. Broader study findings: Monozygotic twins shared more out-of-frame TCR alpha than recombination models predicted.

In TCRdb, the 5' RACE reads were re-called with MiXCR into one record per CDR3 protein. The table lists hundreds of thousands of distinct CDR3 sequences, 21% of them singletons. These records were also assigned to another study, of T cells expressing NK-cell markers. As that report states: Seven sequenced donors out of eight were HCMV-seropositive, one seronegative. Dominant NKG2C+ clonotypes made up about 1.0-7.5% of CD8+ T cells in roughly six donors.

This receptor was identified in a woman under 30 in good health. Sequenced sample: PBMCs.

CDR3 protein: CASSLATVPTYEQYF. The CDR3 DNA sequence: TGTGCCAGCAGCTTAGCGACAGTCCCCACCTACGAGCAGTACTTC. J is TRBJ2-7 and V is TRBV7-8; D possibly corresponds to TRBD1 (5 bases). The CDR3 extends over 15 amino acids. Trimming left V 0 bases short and J 2 bases short, with 11 bases between. The germline V gene encodes CDR1 SGHVS and CDR2 FQNEAQ.